Listed below are T cell receptor beta chains from one sample, sequenced in a study of cytomegalovirus exposure and HLA in healthy donors. Here immunoSEQ multiplex PCR was the method, and the copy in TCRdb shows in-frame clones only, minus some. The sample has around 150,000 clones; more than 55% are singletons. Sequencing was carried out using PBMCs. Receptor source: a woman aged 60 to 75 in good health and CMV-seronegative. The CDR3 runs from the conserved cysteine through the conserved F or W. The D gene is left open where the match is weak. Clone sizes are given selectively: once, few, many, or a class where the clone is expanded.

CDR3 | DNA | V | size | length | J | D
CASSEYGGAVTGELFF | TGTGCCAGCAGTGAATATGGGGGCGCCGTCACCGGGGAGCTGTTTTTT | TRBV25-1 | - | 16 | TRBJ2-2 | -
CASRLGGVDNQPQHF | TGTGCCAGCAGGCTCGGAGGGGTCGACAATCAGCCCCAGCATTTT | TRBV6-5 | once | 15 | TRBJ1-5 | -
CASSEDSFSEQYF | TGCGCCAGCAGCGAGGACAGTTTTTCCGAGCAGTACTTC | TRBV5-1 | - | 13 | TRBJ2-7 | -
CASSLTGSRETQYF | TGTGCCAGCAGCTTAACGGGTAGTCGTGAGACCCAGTACTTC | TRBV7-9 | - | 14 | TRBJ2-5 | -
CSSSLARSETGELFF | TGTTCCAGCAGCTTAGCCCGATCCGAGACCGGGGAGCTGTTTTTT | TRBV7-9 | - | 15 | TRBJ2-2 | -
CASLKQAPAGGYTF | TGTGCCAGTCTTAAACAGGCGCCTGCGGGAGGCTACACCTTC | TRBV19 | - | 14 | TRBJ1-2 | -
CATGLAGAGDTQYF | TGTGCTACTGGACTAGCGGGGGCAGGAGATACGCAGTATTTT | TRBV12-5 | - | 14 | TRBJ2-3 | TRBD2
CASSHRGSYEQYF | TGTGCCAGCTCGCACAGGGGAAGCTACGAGCAGTACTTC | TRBV18 | - | 13 | TRBJ2-7 | TRBD1
CASGSGQALPNEQYF | TGTGCCAGTGGATCTGGACAGGCACTCCCCAACGAGCAGTACTTC | TRBV19 | - | 15 | TRBJ2-7 | TRBD1
CASSQGSTNEKLFF | TGTGCCAGCAGCCAGGGGTCAACTAATGAAAAACTGTTTTTT | TRBV7-9 | few | 14 | TRBJ1-4 | -
CASSKLAGYYEQYF | TGTGCCAGCTCCAAATTGGCCGGGTACTACGAGCAGTACTTC | TRBV7-9 | - | 14 | TRBJ2-7 | -
CASRTRTVGNGYTF | TGTGCCAGTAGAACCCGGACAGTCGGAAATGGCTACACCTTC | TRBV19 | few | 14 | TRBJ1-2 | -
CASSLAPGRQETQYF | TGCGCCAGCAGCTTGGCCCCCGGGAGGCAAGAGACCCAGTACTTC | TRBV5-1 | - | 15 | TRBJ2-5 | TRBD2
CASSPKPGVEGYGYTF | TGTGCCAGCTCACCGAAGCCGGGGGTAGAGGGCTATGGCTACACCTTC | TRBV18 | few | 16 | TRBJ1-2 | -
CASSLGPPASGRISYEQYF | TGTGCCAGCAGCTTAGGCCCCCCGGCTAGCGGCCGAATATCCTACGAGCAGTACTTC | TRBV7-2 | - | 19 | TRBJ2-7 | TRBD2
CASSEWGEDTQYF | TGTGCCAGCAGTGAATGGGGGGAGGATACGCAGTATTTT | TRBV25-1 | - | 13 | TRBJ2-3 | -
CASSVSSQGSYEQYF | TGTGCCAGTAGTGTATCCTCACAGGGAAGCTACGAGCAGTACTTC | TRBV19 | - | 15 | TRBJ2-7 | -
CASSMWSGTASFSYEQYF | TGCGCCAGCAGCATGTGGTCCGGGACAGCCTCTTTCTCCTACGAGCAGTACTTC | TRBV5-1 | once | 18 | TRBJ2-7 | TRBD1
CASSPQLSSGGYNEQFF | TGTGCCAGCAGCCCACAATTGTCCAGCGGGGGCTACAATGAGCAGTTCTTC | TRBV5-4 | - | 17 | TRBJ2-1 | TRBD2
CASSTDRGRYGYTF | TGTGCCAGCAGCACAGACAGGGGACGCTATGGCTACACCTTC | TRBV6-6 | - | 14 | TRBJ1-2 | TRBD1
CASSTNAAGQEAFF | TGTGCCAGCAGCACAAATGCTGCAGGCCAAGAAGCTTTCTTT | TRBV7-3 | few | 14 | TRBJ1-1 | -
CASSLGTGANNEQFF | TGTGCCAGCAGCCTGGGGACAGGGGCCAACAATGAGCAGTTCTTC | TRBV7-7 | few | 15 | TRBJ2-1 | TRBD1
CASSLQREVETQYF | TGTGCCAGCAGTTTACAGCGGGAGGTCGAGACCCAGTACTTC | TRBV28 | - | 14 | TRBJ2-5 | TRBD2
CSAIEATKPLYYGYTF | TGCAGCGCAATTGAGGCCACTAAACCCCTGTACTATGGCTACACCTTC | TRBV29-1 | - | 16 | TRBJ1-2 | -
CASSEDRDQPQHF | TGTGCCAGCAGTGAAGACAGGGATCAGCCCCAGCATTTT | TRBV2 | - | 13 | TRBJ1-5 | -
CASSDGQGASGANVLTF | TGCGCCAGCAGCGATGGACAGGGGGCTTCTGGGGCCAACGTCCTGACTTTC | TRBV5-1 | - | 17 | TRBJ2-6 | TRBD1
CSAAHVPGNEQFF | TGCAGCGCCGCTCACGTCCCCGGCAATGAGCAGTTCTTC | TRBV29-1 | - | 13 | TRBJ2-1 | -
CASSPSGTGYGYTF | TGCGCCAGCAGCCCCTCCGGGACAGGTTATGGCTACACCTTC | TRBV5-1 | - | 14 | TRBJ1-2 | TRBD1
CASSPTSSTDTQYF | TGCGCCAGCAGCCCCACTAGCAGCACAGATACGCAGTATTTT | TRBV5-1 | few | 14 | TRBJ2-3 | -
CASRLRGPGNTIYF | TGTGCCAGCAGGCTAAGGGGGCCTGGAAACACCATATATTTT | TRBV28 | - | 14 | TRBJ1-3 | TRBD1
CASRSLGQTAGNTIYF | TGCGCCAGCAGGTCTTTGGGACAGACCGCAGGAAACACCATATATTTT | TRBV4-1 | - | 16 | TRBJ1-3 | TRBD1
CSVPGRSSGYTF | TGCAGCGTTCCAGGGAGGTCGAGTGGCTACACCTTC | TRBV29-1 | few | 12 | TRBJ1-2 | -
CASSSRTSGTDRRYEQYF | TGTGCCAGCTCATCACGGACTAGCGGGACAGACAGGAGATACGAGCAGTACTTC | TRBV18 | few | 18 | TRBJ2-7 | TRBD2
CASGAGTRLYEQYF | TGTGCCAGCGGGGCCGGGACTAGGTTATACGAGCAGTACTTC | TRBV6-1 | - | 14 | TRBJ2-7 | TRBD2
CASSRGQGADTGELFF | TGTGCCAGTAGTCGTGGACAGGGGGCTGACACCGGGGAGCTGTTTTTT | TRBV19 | - | 16 | TRBJ2-2 | TRBD1
CASSFYGGLNTEAFF | TGTGCCAGCAGTTTTTACGGGGGATTGAACACTGAAGCTTTCTTT | TRBV27 | - | 15 | TRBJ1-1 | -
CASSPTGPYGYTF | TGTGCCAGCAGCCCCACAGGGCCCTATGGCTACACCTTC | TRBV7-6 | - | 13 | TRBJ1-2 | -
CASSQDKVGELFF | TGTGCCAGCAGCCAAGACAAGGTCGGGGAGCTGTTTTTT | TRBV2 | - | 13 | TRBJ2-2 | -
CASSDLASSFYEQYF | TGTGCCAGCAGTGACTTGGCTAGCTCGTTCTACGAGCAGTACTTC | TRBV2 | - | 15 | TRBJ2-7 | -
CASSPTRLAGVYEQYF | TGTGCCAGCAGTCCAACCCGACTAGCGGGAGTGTACGAGCAGTACTTC | TRBV27 | - | 16 | TRBJ2-7 | TRBD2
CATANVDEQYF | TGTGCCACCGCGAATGTGGACGAGCAGTACTTC | TRBV10-3 | - | 11 | TRBJ2-7 | -